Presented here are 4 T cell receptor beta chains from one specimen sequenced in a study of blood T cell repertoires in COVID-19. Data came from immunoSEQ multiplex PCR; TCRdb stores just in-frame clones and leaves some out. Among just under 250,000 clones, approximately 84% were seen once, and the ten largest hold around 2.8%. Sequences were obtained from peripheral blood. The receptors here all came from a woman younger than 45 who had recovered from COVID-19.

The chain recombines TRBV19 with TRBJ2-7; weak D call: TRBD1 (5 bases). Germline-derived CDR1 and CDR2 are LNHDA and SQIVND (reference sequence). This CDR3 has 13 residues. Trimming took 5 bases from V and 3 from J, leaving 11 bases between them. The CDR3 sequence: CASSPLDSYEQYF. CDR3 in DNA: TGTGCCAGTAGTCCCCTCGACAGCTACGAGCAGTACTTC. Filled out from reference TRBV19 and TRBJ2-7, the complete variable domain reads DGGITQSPKYLFRKEGQNVTLSCEQNLNHDAMYWYRQDPGQGLRLIYYSQIVNDFQKGDIAEGYSVSREKKESFPLTVTSAQKNPTAFYLCASSPLDSYEQYFGPGTRLTVT.

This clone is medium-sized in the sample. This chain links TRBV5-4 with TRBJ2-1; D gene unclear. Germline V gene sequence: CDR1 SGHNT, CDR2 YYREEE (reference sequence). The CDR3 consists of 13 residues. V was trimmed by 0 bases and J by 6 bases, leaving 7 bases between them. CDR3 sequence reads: CASSLAQVNEQFF. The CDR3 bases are TGTGCCAGCAGCTTGGCCCAGGTCAATGAGCAGTTCTTC.

The CDR3 nucleotides are TGTGCCAGCAGCTTAGGCGGGGGAGGGACCGGGGAGCTGTTTTTT. Amino acids: CASSLGGGGTGELFF. V usage is TRBV7-6 and J usage is TRBJ2-2; 7 bases are shared with TRBD2. Germline V lookup: CDR1 SGHVS, CDR2 FNYEAQ. This CDR3 has 15 residues. Losses at the gene ends were 1 base for V and 5 bases for J; bases not matched to a gene: 4.

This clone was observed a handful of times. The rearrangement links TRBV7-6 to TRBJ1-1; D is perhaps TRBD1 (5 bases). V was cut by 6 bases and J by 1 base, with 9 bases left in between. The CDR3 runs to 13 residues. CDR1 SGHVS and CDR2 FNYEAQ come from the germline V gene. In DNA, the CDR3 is TGTGCCAGCAGGGGGCTCGGGAACACTGAAGCTTTCTTT. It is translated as CASRGLGNTEAFF.